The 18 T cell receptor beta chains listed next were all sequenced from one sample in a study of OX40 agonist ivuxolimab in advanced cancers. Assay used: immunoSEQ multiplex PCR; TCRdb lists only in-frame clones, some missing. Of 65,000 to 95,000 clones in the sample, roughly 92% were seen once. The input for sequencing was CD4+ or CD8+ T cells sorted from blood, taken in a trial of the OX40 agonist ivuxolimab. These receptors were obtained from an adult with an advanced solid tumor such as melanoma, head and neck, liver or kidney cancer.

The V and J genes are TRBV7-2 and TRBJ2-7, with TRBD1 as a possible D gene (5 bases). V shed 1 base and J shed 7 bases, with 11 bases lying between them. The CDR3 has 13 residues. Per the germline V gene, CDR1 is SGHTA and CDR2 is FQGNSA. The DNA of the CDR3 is TGTGCCAGCAGCTTAGGGGGCCACCCGGAGCAGTACTTC. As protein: CASSLGGHPEQYF. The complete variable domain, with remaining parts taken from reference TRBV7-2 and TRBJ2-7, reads GAGVSQSPSNKVTEKGKDVELRCDPISGHTALYWYRQSLGQGLEFLIYFQGNSAPDKSGLPSDRFSAERTGGSVSTLTIQRTQQEDSAVYLCASSLGGHPEQYFGPGTRLTVT.

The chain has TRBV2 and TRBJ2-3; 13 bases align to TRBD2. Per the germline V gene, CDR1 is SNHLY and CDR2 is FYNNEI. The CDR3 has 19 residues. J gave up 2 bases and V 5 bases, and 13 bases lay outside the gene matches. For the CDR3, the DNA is TGTGCCAGCAGTCCAATTCGACTAGCGGGAGGACAACACACAGATACGCAGTATTTT. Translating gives CASSPIRLAGGQHTDTQYF. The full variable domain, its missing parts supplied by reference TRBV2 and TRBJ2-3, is EPEVTQTPSHQVTQMGQEVILRCVPISNHLYFYWYRQILGQKVEFLVSFYNNEISEKSEIFDDQFSVERPDGSNFTLKIRSTKLEDSAMYFCASSPIRLAGGQHTDTQYFGPGTRLTVL.

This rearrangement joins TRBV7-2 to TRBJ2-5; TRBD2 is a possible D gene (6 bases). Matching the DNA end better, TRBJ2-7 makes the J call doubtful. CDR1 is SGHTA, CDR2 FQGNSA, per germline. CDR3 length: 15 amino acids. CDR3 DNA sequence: TGTGCCAGCAGCTTAGCGGCGGGGTTTTCCTACGAGCAGTACTTC. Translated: CASSLAAGFSYEQYF.

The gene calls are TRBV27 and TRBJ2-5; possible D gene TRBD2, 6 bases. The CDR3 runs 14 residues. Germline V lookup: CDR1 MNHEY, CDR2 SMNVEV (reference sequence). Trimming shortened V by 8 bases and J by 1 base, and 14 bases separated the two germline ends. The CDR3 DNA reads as TGTGCCAGCTCCCCCCGGGGGAGCCAAGAGACCCAGTACTTC. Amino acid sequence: CASSPRGSQETQYF.

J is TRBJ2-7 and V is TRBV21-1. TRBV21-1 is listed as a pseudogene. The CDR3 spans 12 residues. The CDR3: CASSRAPYEQYF. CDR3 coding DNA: TGTGCCAGCAGCCGGGCCCCCTACGAGCAGTACTTC.

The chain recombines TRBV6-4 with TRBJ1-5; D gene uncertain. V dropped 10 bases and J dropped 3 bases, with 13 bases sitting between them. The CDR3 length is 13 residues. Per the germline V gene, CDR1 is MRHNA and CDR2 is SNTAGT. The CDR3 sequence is CAKRTENNQPQHF. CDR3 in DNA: TGTGCCAAAAGAACAGAAAACAATCAGCCCCAGCATTTT.

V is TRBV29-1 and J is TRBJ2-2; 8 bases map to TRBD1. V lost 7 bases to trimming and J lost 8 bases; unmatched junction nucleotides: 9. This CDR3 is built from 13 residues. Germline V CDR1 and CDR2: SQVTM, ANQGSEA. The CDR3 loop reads CSAGTGSYGELFF. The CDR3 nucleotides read TGCAGCGCCGGGACAGGTTCATATGGGGAGCTGTTTTTT.

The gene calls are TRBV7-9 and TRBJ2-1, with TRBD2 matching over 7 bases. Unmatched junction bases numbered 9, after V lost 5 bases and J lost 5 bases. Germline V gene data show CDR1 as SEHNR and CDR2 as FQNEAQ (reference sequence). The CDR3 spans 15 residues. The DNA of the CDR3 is TGTGCCAGCAGCCGCGGGAGTTTAGGCCACAATGAGCAGTTCTTC. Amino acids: CASSRGSLGHNEQFF.

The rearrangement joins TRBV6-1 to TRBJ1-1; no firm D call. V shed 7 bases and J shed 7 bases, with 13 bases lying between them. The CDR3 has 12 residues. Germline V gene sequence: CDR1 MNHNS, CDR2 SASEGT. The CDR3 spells CASTLRRGEAFF. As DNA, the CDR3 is TGTGCCAGCACCCTCCGTCGGGGTGAAGCTTTCTTT.

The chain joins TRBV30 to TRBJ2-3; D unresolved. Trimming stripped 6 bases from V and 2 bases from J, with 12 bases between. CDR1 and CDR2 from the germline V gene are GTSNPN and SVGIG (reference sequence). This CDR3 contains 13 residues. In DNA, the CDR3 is TGTGCCTGTGCCCTTAGCCACACAGATACGCAGTATTTT. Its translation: CACALSHTDTQYF.

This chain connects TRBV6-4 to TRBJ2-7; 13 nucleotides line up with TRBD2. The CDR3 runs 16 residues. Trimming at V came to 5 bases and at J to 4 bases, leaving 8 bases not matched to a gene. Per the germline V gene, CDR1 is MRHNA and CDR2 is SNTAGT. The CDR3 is CASSQRGLAGKYEQYF. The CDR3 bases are TGTGCCAGCAGTCAAAGGGGACTAGCGGGAAAGTACGAGCAGTACTTC.

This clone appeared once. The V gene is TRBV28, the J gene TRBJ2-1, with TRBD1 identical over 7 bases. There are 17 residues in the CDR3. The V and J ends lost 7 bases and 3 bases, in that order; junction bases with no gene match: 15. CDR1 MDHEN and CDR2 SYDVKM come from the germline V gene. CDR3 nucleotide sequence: TGTGCCAGCACTACCGCCCAAGGACAGGTTGGCTACAATGAGCAGTTCTTC. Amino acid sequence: CASTTAQGQVGYNEQFF.

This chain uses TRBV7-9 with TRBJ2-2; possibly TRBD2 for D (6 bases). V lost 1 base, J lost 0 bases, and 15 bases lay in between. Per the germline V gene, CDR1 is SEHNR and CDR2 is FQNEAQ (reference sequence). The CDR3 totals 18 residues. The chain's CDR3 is CASSLGGTKTANTGELFF. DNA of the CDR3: TGTGCCAGCAGCTTAGGCGGGACCAAAACGGCGAACACCGGGGAGCTGTTTTTT.

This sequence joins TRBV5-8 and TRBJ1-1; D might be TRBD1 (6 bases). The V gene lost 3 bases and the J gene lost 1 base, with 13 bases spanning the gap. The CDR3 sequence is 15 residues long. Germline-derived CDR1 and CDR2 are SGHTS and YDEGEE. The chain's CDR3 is CASSSVQGRNTEAFF. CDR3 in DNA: TGTGCCAGCAGCTCTGTTCAGGGGAGGAACACTGAAGCTTTCTTT.

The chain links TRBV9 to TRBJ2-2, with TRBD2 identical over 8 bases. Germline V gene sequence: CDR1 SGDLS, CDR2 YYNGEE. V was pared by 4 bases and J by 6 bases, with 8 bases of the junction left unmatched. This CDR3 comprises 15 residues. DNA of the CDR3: TGTGCCAGCAGCCCCAAACCGGGAGGGCCCGGGGAGCTGTTTTTT. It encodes CASSPKPGGPGELFF.

Here the CDR3 DNA reads TGTGCCAGCAGCTTCCTAGGGCCTAACTCCGGGGAGCTGTTTTTT. This gives the protein CASSFLGPNSGELFF. The rearrangement uses TRBV11-3 and TRBJ2-2; D not resolved. Deletions cut 3 bases from V and 6 bases from J, with 14 bases between. This CDR3 region has 15 residues. CDR1 SGHNT and CDR2 YENEEA come from the germline V gene.

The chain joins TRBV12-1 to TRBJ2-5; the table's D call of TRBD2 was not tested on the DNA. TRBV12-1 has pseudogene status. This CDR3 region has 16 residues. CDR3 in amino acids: CASSFLAGGPGETQYF. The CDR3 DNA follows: TGTGCCAGCAGCTTTCTAGCGGGAGGGCCGGGAGAGACCCAGTACTTC.

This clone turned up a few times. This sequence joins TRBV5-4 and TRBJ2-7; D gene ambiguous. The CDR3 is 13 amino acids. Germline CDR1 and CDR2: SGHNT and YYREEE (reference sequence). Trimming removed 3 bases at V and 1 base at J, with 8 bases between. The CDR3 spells CASSWALSYEQYF. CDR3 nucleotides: TGTGCCAGCAGCTGGGCCCTTTCCTACGAGCAGTACTTC.